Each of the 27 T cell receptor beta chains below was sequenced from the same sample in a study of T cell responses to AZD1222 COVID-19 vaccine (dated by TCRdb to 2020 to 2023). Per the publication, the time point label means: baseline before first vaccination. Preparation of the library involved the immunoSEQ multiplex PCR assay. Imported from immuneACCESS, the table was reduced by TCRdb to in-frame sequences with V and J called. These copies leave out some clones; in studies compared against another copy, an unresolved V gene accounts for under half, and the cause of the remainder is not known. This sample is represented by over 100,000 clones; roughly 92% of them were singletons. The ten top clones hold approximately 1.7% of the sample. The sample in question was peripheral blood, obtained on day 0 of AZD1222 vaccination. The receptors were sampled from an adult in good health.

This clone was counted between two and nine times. The CDR3 sequence is CASSYSGTEGSPLHF. CDR3 sequence (DNA): TGTGCCAGCAGTTACTCCGGGACAGAGGGTTCACCCCTCCACTTT. The V gene is TRBV6-5, the J gene TRBJ1-6, with 7 bases that match TRBD1. The CDR3 spans 15 residues. Looked up from germline, CDR1 is MNHEY and CDR2 is SVGAGI. Trimming at V came to 0 bases and at J to 9 bases, leaving 5 bases not matched to a gene.

The CDR3 loop is CAWSGRVDFTGELFF. The CDR3 DNA follows: TGTGCCTGGAGTGGAAGAGTAGACTTCACCGGGGAGCTGTTTTTT. V and J are TRBV30 and TRBJ2-2; D is uncertain. The CDR3 has 15 residues. Trimming shortened V by 1 base and J by 4 bases, and 13 bases separated the two germline ends. Germline V lookup: CDR1 GTSNPN, CDR2 SVGIG (reference sequence).

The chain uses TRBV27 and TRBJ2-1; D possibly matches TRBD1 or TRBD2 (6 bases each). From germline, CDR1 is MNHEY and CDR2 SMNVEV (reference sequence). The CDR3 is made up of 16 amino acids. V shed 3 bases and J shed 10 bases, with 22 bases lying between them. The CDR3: CASSFPGDSGVGEQFF. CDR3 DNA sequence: TGTGCCAGCAGTTTTCCGGGGGACTCAGGGGTAGGAGAGCAGTTCTTC.

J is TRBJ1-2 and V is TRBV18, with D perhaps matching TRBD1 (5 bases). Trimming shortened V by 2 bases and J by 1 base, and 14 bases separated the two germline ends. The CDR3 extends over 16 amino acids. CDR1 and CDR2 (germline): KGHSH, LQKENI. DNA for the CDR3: TGTGCCAGCTCACCAGAAGTAGGGGAACTTAACTATGGCTACACCTTC. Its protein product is CASSPEVGELNYGYTF.

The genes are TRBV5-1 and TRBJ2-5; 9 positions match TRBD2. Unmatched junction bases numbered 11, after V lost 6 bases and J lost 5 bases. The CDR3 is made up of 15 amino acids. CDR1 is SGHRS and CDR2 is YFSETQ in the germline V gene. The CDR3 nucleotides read TGCGCCAGCACCTCCGGCGGGGGGGGTTCGGAGACCCAGTACTTC. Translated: CASTSGGGGSETQYF.

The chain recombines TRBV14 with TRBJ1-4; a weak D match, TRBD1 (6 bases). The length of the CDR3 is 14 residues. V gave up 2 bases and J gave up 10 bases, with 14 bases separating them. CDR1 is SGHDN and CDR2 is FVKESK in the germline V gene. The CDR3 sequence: CASSQRGTIGKLFF. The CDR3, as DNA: TGTGCCAGCAGCCAAAGGGGGACAATTGGAAAACTGTTTTTT.

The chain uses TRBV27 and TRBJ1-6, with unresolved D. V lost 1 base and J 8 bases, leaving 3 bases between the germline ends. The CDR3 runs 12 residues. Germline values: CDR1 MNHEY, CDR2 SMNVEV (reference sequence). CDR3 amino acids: CASSLYDSPLHF. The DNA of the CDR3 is TGTGCCAGCAGTTTATACGATTCACCCCTCCACTTT.

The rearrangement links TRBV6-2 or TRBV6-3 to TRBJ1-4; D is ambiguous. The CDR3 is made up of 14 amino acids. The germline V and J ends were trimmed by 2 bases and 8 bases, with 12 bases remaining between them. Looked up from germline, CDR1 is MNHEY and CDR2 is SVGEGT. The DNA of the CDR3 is TGTGCCAGCAGTTACCCCGCCGGCTTGGAAAAACTGTTTTTT. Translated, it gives CASSYPAGLEKLFF.

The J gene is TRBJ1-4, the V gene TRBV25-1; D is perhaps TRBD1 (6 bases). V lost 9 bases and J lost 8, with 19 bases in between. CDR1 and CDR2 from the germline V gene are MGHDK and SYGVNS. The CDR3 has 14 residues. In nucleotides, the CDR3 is TGTGCCAGTGCGGGGGCAGCCTATCGGGAAAAACTGTTTTTT. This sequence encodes CASAGAAYREKLFF.

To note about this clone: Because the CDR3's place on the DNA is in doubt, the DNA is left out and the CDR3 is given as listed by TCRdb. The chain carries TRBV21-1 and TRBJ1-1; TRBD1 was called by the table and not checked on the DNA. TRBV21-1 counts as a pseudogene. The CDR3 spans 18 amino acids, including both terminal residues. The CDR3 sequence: CASSKVGQGTGGNTEAFF.

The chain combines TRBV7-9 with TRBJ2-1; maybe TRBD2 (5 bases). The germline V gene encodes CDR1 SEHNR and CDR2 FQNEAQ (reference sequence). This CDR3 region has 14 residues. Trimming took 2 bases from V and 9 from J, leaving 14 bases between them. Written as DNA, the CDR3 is TGTGCCAGCAGCTTAAGAGACTCCCGGGGTGAGCAGTTCTTC. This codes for CASSLRDSRGEQFF.

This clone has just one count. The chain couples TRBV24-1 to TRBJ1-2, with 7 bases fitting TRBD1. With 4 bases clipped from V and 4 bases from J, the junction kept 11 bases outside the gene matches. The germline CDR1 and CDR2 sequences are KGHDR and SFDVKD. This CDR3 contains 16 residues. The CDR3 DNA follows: TGTGCCACCAGTGACAGCTCCGGGACAGCCACCTATGGCTACACCTTC. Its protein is CATSDSSGTATYGYTF.

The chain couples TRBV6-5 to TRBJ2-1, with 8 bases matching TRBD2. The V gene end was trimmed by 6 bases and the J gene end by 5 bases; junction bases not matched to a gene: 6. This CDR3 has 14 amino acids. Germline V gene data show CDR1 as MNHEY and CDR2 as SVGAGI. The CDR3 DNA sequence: TGTGCCAGCAGCGCAACTAGCGGCCACAATGAGCAGTTCTTC. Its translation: CASSATSGHNEQFF.

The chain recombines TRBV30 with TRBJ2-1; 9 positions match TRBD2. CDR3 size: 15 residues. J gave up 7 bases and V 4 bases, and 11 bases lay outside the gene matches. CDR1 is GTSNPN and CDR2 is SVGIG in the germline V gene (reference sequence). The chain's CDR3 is CAWIRKLAGGNEQFF. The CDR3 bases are TGTGCCTGGATTCGAAAACTAGCGGGTGGAAATGAGCAGTTCTTC.

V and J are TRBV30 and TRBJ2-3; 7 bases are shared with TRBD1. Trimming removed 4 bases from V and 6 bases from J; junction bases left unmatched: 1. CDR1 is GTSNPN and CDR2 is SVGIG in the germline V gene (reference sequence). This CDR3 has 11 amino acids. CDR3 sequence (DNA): TGTGCCTGGACAGGGGGTGATACGCAGTATTTT. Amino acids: CAWTGGDTQYF.

CDR3 coding DNA: TGTGCCAGCAGTTACGATGGAAACACCATATATTTT. This sequence encodes CASSYDGNTIYF. The rearrangement links TRBV6-5 to TRBJ1-3; D is uncertain. Germline V CDR1 and CDR2: MNHEY, SVGAGI. CDR3 length: 12 amino acids. Trimming stripped 2 bases from V and 3 bases from J, with 2 bases between.

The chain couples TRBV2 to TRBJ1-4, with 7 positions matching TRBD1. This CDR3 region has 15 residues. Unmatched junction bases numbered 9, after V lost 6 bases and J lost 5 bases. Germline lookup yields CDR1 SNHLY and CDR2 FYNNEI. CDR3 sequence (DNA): TGTGCCAGCAGCCTGATGGGACAGACGAATGAAAAACTGTTTTTT. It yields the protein CASSLMGQTNEKLFF.

The CDR3 loop reads CASSLRLAGGQKTQYF. The CDR3 DNA sequence: TGTGCCAGCAGCCTCCGACTAGCGGGGGGCCAGAAGACCCAGTACTTC. V is TRBV5-5 and J is TRBJ2-5; 13 bases align to TRBD2. Germline V gene sequence: CDR1 SGHKS, CDR2 YYEKEE (reference sequence). With V trimmed by 4 bases and J by 6 bases, 9 bases remained unmatched. The CDR3 extends over 16 amino acids.

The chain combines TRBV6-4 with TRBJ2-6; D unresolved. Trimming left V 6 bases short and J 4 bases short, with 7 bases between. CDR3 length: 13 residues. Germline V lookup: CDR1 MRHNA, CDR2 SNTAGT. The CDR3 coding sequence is TGTGCCAGCAGCCCCCCGGGGGCCAACGTCCTGACTTTC. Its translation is CASSPPGANVLTF.

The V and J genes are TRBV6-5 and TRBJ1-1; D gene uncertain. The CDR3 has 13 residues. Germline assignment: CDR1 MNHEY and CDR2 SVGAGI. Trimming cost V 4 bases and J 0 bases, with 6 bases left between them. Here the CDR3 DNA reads TGTGCCAGCAGTTTCCCCATGAACACTGAAGCTTTCTTT. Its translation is CASSFPMNTEAFF.

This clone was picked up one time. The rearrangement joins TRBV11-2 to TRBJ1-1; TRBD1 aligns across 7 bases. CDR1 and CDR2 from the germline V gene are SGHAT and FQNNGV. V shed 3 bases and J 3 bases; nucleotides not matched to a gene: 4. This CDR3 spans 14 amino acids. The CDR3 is CASSLIQGDTEAFF. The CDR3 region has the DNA TGTGCCAGCAGCTTGATTCAGGGGGACACTGAAGCTTTCTTT.

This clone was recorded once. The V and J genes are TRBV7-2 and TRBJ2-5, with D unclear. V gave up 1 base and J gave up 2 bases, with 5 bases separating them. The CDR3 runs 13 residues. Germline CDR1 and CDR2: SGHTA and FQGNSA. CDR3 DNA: TGTGCCAGCAGCTTAGGACTTCAAGAGACCCAGTACTTC. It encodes CASSLGLQETQYF.

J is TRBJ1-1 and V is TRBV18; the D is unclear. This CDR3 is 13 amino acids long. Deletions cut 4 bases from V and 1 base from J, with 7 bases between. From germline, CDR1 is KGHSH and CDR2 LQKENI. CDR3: CASSHGENTEAFF. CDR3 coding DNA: TGTGCCAGCTCACACGGGGAGAACACTGAAGCTTTCTTT.

CDR3 coding DNA: TGTGCCTGGAGTAATACAGGCTTCAATCAGCCCCAGCATTTT. This codes for CAWSNTGFNQPQHF. This rearrangement joins TRBV30 to TRBJ1-5, with D perhaps TRBD1 (5 bases). The V gene lost 2 bases and the J gene lost 3 bases, with 11 bases spanning the gap. Germline V gene sequence: CDR1 GTSNPN, CDR2 SVGIG (reference sequence). The CDR3 spans 14 residues.

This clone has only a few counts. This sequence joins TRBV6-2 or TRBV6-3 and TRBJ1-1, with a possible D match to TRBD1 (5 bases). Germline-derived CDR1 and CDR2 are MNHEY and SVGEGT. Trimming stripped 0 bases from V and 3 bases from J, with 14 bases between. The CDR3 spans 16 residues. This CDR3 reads CASSYSSGQTDTEAFF. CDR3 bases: TGTGCCAGCAGTTACTCGAGTGGGCAGACAGACACTGAAGCTTTCTTT.

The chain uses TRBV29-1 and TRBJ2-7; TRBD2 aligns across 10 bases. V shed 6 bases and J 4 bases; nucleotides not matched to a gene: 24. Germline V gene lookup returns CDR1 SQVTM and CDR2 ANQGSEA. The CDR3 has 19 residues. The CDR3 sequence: CSVRLWGCLAGVGGYEQYV. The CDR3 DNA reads TGCAGCGTCCGCCTGTGGGGGTGTCTAGCGGGAGTAGGAGGGTACGAGCAGTACGTC.

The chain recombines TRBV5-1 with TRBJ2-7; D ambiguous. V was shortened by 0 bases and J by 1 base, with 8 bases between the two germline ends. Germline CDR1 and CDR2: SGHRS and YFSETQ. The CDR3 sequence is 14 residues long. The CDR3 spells CASSLGSVSYEQYF. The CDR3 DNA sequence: TGCGCCAGCAGCTTGGGGTCTGTGTCCTACGAGCAGTACTTC. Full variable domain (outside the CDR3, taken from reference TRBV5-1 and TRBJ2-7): KAGVTQTPRYLIKTRGQQVTLSCSPISGHRSVSWYQQTPGQGLQFLFEYFSETQRNKGNFPGRFSGRQFSNSRSEMNVSTLELGDSALYLCASSLGSVSYEQYFGPGTRLTVT.